A single sample is the source of the 24 T cell receptor beta chains below, sequenced in a study of a mutant IDH1 vaccine in newly diagnosed glioma. These receptors are not linked to any known antigen. Time point meaning: week 47, end of study. A 20-mer mutant IDH1 peptide at 300 ug was injected subcutaneously with topical imiquimod. Profiling relied on immunoSEQ multiplex PCR, and the TCRdb table lists in-frame clones only, not all of them. This table holds 35,000 to 45,000 clones, around 75% found once. Sequencing was performed on PBMCs, taken from a glioma patient whose treatment included an IDH1 peptide vaccine. These receptors all stem from a man in his forties or fifties with glioma.

This chain uses TRBV21-1 with TRBJ2-7. TRBV21-1 is a documented pseudogene. The length of the CDR3 is 15 residues. Here the CDR3 reads CASSSSQLPGYEQYV. The CDR3 bases are TGTGCCAGCAGCAGTAGCCAACTCCCAGGTTACGAGCAGTACGTC.

With respect to this clone: The sample holds other DNA sequences that translate to the same CDR3. The V call is TRBV30, the J call TRBJ2-5; D possibly corresponds to TRBD2 (5 bases). The CDR3 runs to 13 residues. Trimming stripped 2 bases from V and 1 base from J, with 8 bases between. Germline V gene lookup returns CDR1 GTSNPN and CDR2 SVGIG (reference sequence). The chain's CDR3 is CAWSRRSQETQYF. CDR3 in DNA: TGTGCCTGGAGTCGGAGGTCCCAAGAGACCCAGTACTTC.

This chain connects TRBV5-1 to TRBJ1-2; unclear D gene. The CDR3 extends over 16 amino acids. V lost 3 bases, J lost 0 bases, and 15 bases lay in between. CDR1 is SGHRS and CDR2 is YFSETQ in the germline V gene. The CDR3, as DNA: TGCGCCAGCAGCTACACAGTGGGAGTCCCTAACTATGGCTACACCTTC. Protein: CASSYTVGVPNYGYTF.

This clone was picked up a small number of times. The chain joins TRBV5-4 to TRBJ2-2; D might be TRBD1 or TRBD2, each matching 5 bases. Trimming pared 4 bases from V and 3 bases from J, leaving 13 bases between. CDR1 SGHNT and CDR2 YYREEE come from the germline V gene (reference sequence). The CDR3 contains 15 residues. The CDR3 DNA reads TGTGCCAGCAGCCTGGGACGGGGATACACCGGGGAGCTGTTTTTT. It is translated as CASSLGRGYTGELFF.

This chain joins TRBV6-1 and TRBJ2-7; possible D gene TRBD1, 6 bases. Between the trimmed V and J ends, which lost 7 bases and 2 bases, there was a span of 18 bases. The V gene's germline CDR1 is MNHNS and CDR2 SASEGT. The CDR3 extends over 15 amino acids. The CDR3 loop is CASMPRTAQTYEQYF. CDR3 sequence (DNA): TGTGCCAGCATGCCGAGGACAGCACAAACCTACGAGCAGTACTTC.

The genes are TRBV19 and TRBJ2-7; D is tentatively TRBD1 or TRBD2 (5 bases each). This CDR3 has 16 residues. Deletions cut 5 bases from V and 2 bases from J, with 19 bases between. From germline, CDR1 is LNHDA and CDR2 SQIVND (reference sequence). The DNA of the CDR3 is TGTGCCAGTAGTTCCAGAGCCGGGACGGCTACCTACGAGCAGTACTTC. Translated: CASSSRAGTATYEQYF.

There are a few counts of this clone. The rearrangement links TRBV29-1 to TRBJ2-7; TRBD1 aligns across 8 bases. This CDR3 contains 14 residues. The germline V gene has CDR1 SQVTM and CDR2 ANQGSEA. J lost 4 bases, V lost 6 bases, and 11 bases had no gene match. CDR3 region: CSVASQGAAYEQYF. The CDR3 DNA reads as TGCAGCGTGGCCAGTCAGGGGGCCGCGTACGAGCAGTACTTC.

This chain joins TRBV13 and TRBJ1-2; unclear D gene. The germline gives CDR1 PRHDT, CDR2 FYEKMQ (reference sequence). Trimming took off 6 bases at V and 4 bases at J, with 6 bases between the two ends. The CDR3 sequence is 11 residues long. In nucleotides, the CDR3 is TGTGCCAGCAGTTCTTTCTATGGCTACACCTTC. As protein: CASSSFYGYTF.

The chain links TRBV15 to TRBJ2-1; 8 bases are a match to TRBD1. V lost 0 bases to trimming and J lost 3 bases; unmatched junction nucleotides: 1. The CDR3 runs 15 residues. Germline values: CDR1 LNHNV, CDR2 YYDKDF (reference sequence). The CDR3 region is CATSRDRGLYNEQFF. DNA for the CDR3: TGTGCCACCAGCAGAGACAGGGGGCTCTACAATGAGCAGTTCTTC.

The rearrangement joins TRBV5-1 to TRBJ1-1; no reliable D call. Germline values: CDR1 SGHRS, CDR2 YFSETQ. The V gene lost 4 bases and the J gene lost 2 bases, with 24 bases spanning the gap. This CDR3 spans 18 amino acids. CDR3 sequence: CASSEYPPLDGDNTEAFF. The DNA for the CDR3 is TGCGCCAGCAGCGAATATCCCCCTCTGGATGGGGATAACACTGAAGCTTTCTTT.

This clone was seen only once. This chain connects TRBV7-9 to TRBJ1-1; D possibly corresponds to TRBD1 (5 bases). Germline-derived CDR1 and CDR2 are SEHNR and FQNEAQ (reference sequence). Trimming removed 1 base at V and 6 bases at J, with 12 bases between. The length of the CDR3 is 14 residues. CDR3 sequence reads: CASSLGAGPPEAFF. CDR3 sequence (DNA): TGTGCCAGCAGCTTAGGAGCAGGGCCCCCTGAAGCTTTCTTT.

The rearrangement links TRBV5-8 to TRBJ1-5; D possibly corresponds to TRBD1 (6 bases). The CDR3 length is 14 residues. V was pared by 5 bases and J by 3 bases, with 12 bases between. Germline V gives CDR1 SGHTS, CDR2 YDEGEE. Here the CDR3 reads CASSPDSPNQPQHF. The CDR3 region has the DNA TGTGCCAGCAGTCCGGACAGTCCCAATCAGCCCCAGCATTTT.

The chain is built from TRBV7-8 and TRBJ2-5; 9 bases agree with TRBD1. Trimming removed 0 bases from V and 6 bases from J; junction bases left unmatched: 11. CDR3 size: 17 residues. Germline CDR1 is SGHVS and CDR2 is FQNEAQ. For the CDR3, the DNA is TGTGCCAGCAGCTTAGCGTCTTTTAGGGACAGGGTGAAGACCCAGTACTTC. Residues: CASSLASFRDRVKTQYF.

The chain carries TRBV19 and TRBJ2-5; D is ambiguous. This CDR3 has 13 residues. V was trimmed by 0 bases and J by 2 bases, leaving 4 bases between them. CDR1 LNHDA and CDR2 SQIVND come from the germline V gene (reference sequence). CDR3 residues: CASSIDGQETQYF. The CDR3 bases are TGTGCCAGTAGTATAGATGGACAAGAGACCCAGTACTTC.

V usage is TRBV18 and J usage is TRBJ2-1; 7 positions agree with TRBD1. The CDR3 is 16 residues long. Germline trimming cut 6 bases from V and 5 bases from J; bases unmatched to any gene: 13. The germline V gene has CDR1 KGHSH and CDR2 LQKENI. CDR3 loop: CASSPETADRNNEQFF. The CDR3, as DNA: TGTGCCAGCTCGCCGGAAACAGCGGACAGGAACAATGAGCAGTTCTTC.

This clone has only a few counts. The V call is TRBV6-1, the J call TRBJ2-5; D gene uncertain. Germline V gene sequence: CDR1 MNHNS, CDR2 SASEGT. This CDR3 has 12 residues. V lost 3 bases and J lost 3, with 5 bases in between. In nucleotides, the CDR3 is TGTGCCAGCAGTGACTCTAAAGAGACCCAGTACTTC. Translated, it gives CASSDSKETQYF.

This clone appeared once. The chain is built from TRBV6-4 and TRBJ1-2; D call uncertain. From germline, CDR1 is MRHNA and CDR2 SNTAGT. The length of the CDR3 is 13 residues. Trimming took off 6 bases at V and 8 bases at J, with 16 bases between the two ends. This CDR3 reads CASSPLGLWGYTF. The CDR3 DNA reads as TGTGCCAGCAGCCCCCTCGGCCTATGGGGCTACACCTTC.

The rearrangement joins TRBV7-2 to TRBJ2-3; TRBD2 agrees at 13 bases. Germline CDR1 SGHTA, CDR2 FQGNSA. V lost 4 bases to trimming and J lost 4 bases; unmatched junction nucleotides: 14. The CDR3 is 19 residues long. CDR3: CASSSQQGLAGSRSDTQYF. CDR3 DNA sequence: TGTGCCAGCAGCTCCCAACAGGGACTAGCGGGATCTAGATCAGATACGCAGTATTTT.

The chain recombines TRBV5-8 with TRBJ1-5, with unresolved D. The CDR3 is 15 residues long. The V gene lost 0 bases and the J gene lost 4 bases, with 11 bases spanning the gap. CDR1 and CDR2 from the germline V gene are SGHTS and YDEGEE. The CDR3: CASSLGQKINQPQHF. CDR3 nucleotide sequence: TGTGCCAGCAGCTTGGGTCAGAAAATAAATCAGCCCCAGCATTTT.

Only a few counts were recorded for this clone. The rearrangement joins TRBV19 to TRBJ1-1; 12 nucleotides agree with TRBD1. The CDR3 is made up of 15 amino acids. The germline gives CDR1 LNHDA, CDR2 SQIVND (reference sequence). With V trimmed by 3 bases and J by 4 bases, 3 bases remained unmatched. The CDR3 protein is CASSIPGQGATEAFF. The CDR3 coding sequence is TGTGCCAGTAGTATTCCGGGACAGGGGGCCACTGAAGCTTTCTTT.

This chain uses TRBV7-2 with TRBJ2-1; tentatively, D is TRBD2 (6 bases). Germline CDR1 reads SGHTA; CDR2 reads FQGNSA. This CDR3 is built from 15 residues. V shed 1 base and J shed 7 bases, with 14 bases lying between them. The CDR3 region has the DNA TGTGCCAGCAGCTTAGGGGCGGGGTTAGGAAATGAGCAGTTCTTC. Its protein product is CASSLGAGLGNEQFF.

The genes are TRBV7-8 and TRBJ1-5; D may be TRBD1 (5 bases). Germline V CDR1 and CDR2: SGHVS, FQNEAQ. Deletions cut 3 bases from V and 4 bases from J, with 19 bases between. This CDR3 is 17 amino acids long. The CDR3 bases are TGTGCCAGCAGCTTCCGACAGAGCAATCGGGGGAATCAGCCCCAGCATTTT. This codes for CASSFRQSNRGNQPQHF. Full variable domain (missing parts from reference TRBV7-8 and TRBJ1-5): GAGVSQSPRYKVAKRGQDVALRCDPISGHVSLFWYQQALGQGPEFLTYFQNEAQLDKSGLPSDRFFAERPEGSVSTLKIQRTQQEDSAVYLCASSFRQSNRGNQPQHFGDGTRLSIL.

This chain links TRBV7-2 with TRBJ2-3; the D call may be TRBD1 or TRBD2 (5 bases each). Germline CDR1 SGHTA, CDR2 FQGNSA. V was cut by 0 bases and J by 2 bases, with 30 bases left in between. The CDR3 is 22 amino acids. The CDR3 DNA reads as TGTGCCAGCAGCTTAGCGCGTCTCATGAGATTAGAGGGACCACCTTCCACAGATACGCAGTATTTT. This sequence encodes CASSLARLMRLEGPPSTDTQYF.

With respect to this clone: Other DNA sequences in the same sample also yield this CDR3. V usage is TRBV5-1 and J usage is TRBJ1-4; TRBD1 aligns across 7 bases. Trimming at V came to 0 bases and at J to 6 bases, leaving 2 bases not matched to a gene. Germline CDR1 SGHRS, CDR2 YFSETQ. This CDR3 is built from 14 residues. CDR3 in amino acids: CASSLGGGDEKLFF. The CDR3 DNA reads as TGCGCCAGCAGCTTGGGAGGGGGCGATGAAAAACTGTTTTTT.